Listed below are T cell receptor beta chains from one sample, sequenced in a study of T cell responses to AZD1222 COVID-19 vaccine. Repertoires were generated with immunoSEQ multiplex PCR, while TCRdb's copy carries only in-frame clones and drops some. The sample contains around 180,000 clones, around 93% of which appear only once. The sequencing here drew on peripheral blood, taken on day 0 of AZD1222 vaccination. Receptors originate from an adult in good health. The CDR3 runs from the conserved cysteine through the conserved F or W.

j_call cdr3_length v_call cdr3_aa
TRBJ1-4 13 TRBV5-4 CASSLWSGEKLFF
TRBJ1-6 17 TRBV2 CASSRRIKGARDSPLHF
TRBJ2-3 18 TRBV27 CASSGAPRDRVSTDTQYF
TRBJ2-7 13 TRBV12-3/TRBV12-4 CASSRAGPYEQYF
TRBJ1-4 15 TRBV2 CASSEGRATNEKLFF
TRBJ1-6 14 TRBV5-6 CASSLAGVNSPLHF
TRBJ1-1 15 TRBV5-1 CASSSEDRVRTEAFF
TRBJ2-4 15 TRBV3-1/TRBV3-2 CASSPGTGAKNIQYF
TRBJ2-7 14 TRBV19 CASSWASGSYEQYF
TRBJ2-5 16 TRBV9 CASSVDSGRARETQYF
TRBJ2-3 11 TRBV6-5 CASRRQYTQYF
TRBJ2-1 16 TRBV24-1 CATSDPRTAAYNEQFF
TRBJ2-7 17 TRBV15 CATSRDLGQGGSYEQYF
TRBJ1-6 16 TRBV7-2 CASSLGLDTADSPLHF
TRBJ2-1 12 TRBV5-1 CASRTKGDKQFF
TRBJ1-5 13 TRBV2 CASKGQENQPQHF
TRBJ2-5 15 TRBV7-9 CASSYGTGGRETQYF
TRBJ2-7 15 TRBV6-5 CASRVTGGVREEQYF
TRBJ2-2 14 TRBV24-1 CATSDPFTTGELFF
TRBJ1-6 14 TRBV6-5 CASSPDRVGSPLHF
TRBJ1-1 14 TRBV5-1 CASSLNGMNTEAFF
TRBJ2-3 14 TRBV10-1 CASSSNRETDTQYF
TRBJ1-1 11 TRBV29-1 CSVAESTEAFF
TRBJ2-3 14 TRBV7-9 CASSLPSAGDTQYF
TRBJ2-3 16 TRBV19 CASSISPGPLTDTQYF
TRBJ2-1 13 TRBV7-2 CASSLPPGGEQFF
TRBJ1-1 13 TRBV6-5 CASTQTGNTEAFF
TRBJ2-7 16 TRBV28 CASSLGVTGISYEQYF